A selection of T cell receptor beta chains follows, all from one sample in a study of blood T cells in healthy people across ages. TCRdb called the 5' RACE reads again in MiXCR, with one record for every CDR3 protein. The sample carries 850,000 to 1,300,000 distinct CDR3 sequences, over 35% recorded once. Source material: blood. Receptors originate from a woman in her fifties or sixties in good health. Each CDR3 is given with its conserved first and last residue. Each record gives: V gene, clone size, D gene, CDR3 length, J gene, CDR3 protein, CDR3 DNA. D genes are given only for firm matches. Clone size is shown for a subset of rows, as once, few, many or a class of expanded clone.

>TRBV12-3/TRBV12-4|few|NA|12|TRBJ2-3
CASRLRPDTQYF
TGTGCCAGCAGATTGCGCCCAGATACGCAGTATTTT
>TRBV15|NA|NA|12|TRBJ2-4
CATSRDEEKQYF
TGTGCTACCAGCAGAGATGAGGAAAAGCAGTACTTC
>TRBV29-1|few|TRBD2|16|TRBJ2-5
CSAFGPAGGLVETQYF
TGCAGCGCGTTCGGTCCCGCGGGGGGGCTGGTAGAGACCCAGTACTTC
>TRBV29-1|few|TRBD2|13|TRBJ2-5
CSILAGGQGTQYF
TGCAGCATACTAGCGGGGGGTCAGGGGACCCAGTACTTC
>TRBV20-1|NA|NA|14|TRBJ2-7
CSTSEDLTNYEQYF
TGCAGTACGTCTGAGGATCTGACCAACTACGAGCAGTACTTC
>TRBV5-1|NA|TRBD2|18|TRBJ2-3
CASSLAAQGLVFTDTQYF
TGCGCCAGCAGCTTGGCTGCCCAGGGACTAGTTTTCACAGATACGCAGTATTTT
>TRBV27|NA|NA|14|TRBJ1-2
CASSFGQGSLGYTF
TGTGCCAGCAGTTTTGGTCAGGGCTCCTTAGGCTACACCTTC
>TRBV11-1|few|NA|11|TRBJ1-1
CASSNTPEAFF
TGTGCCAGCAGCAACACACCTGAAGCTTTCTTT
>TRBV12-3/TRBV12-4|NA|TRBD2|14|TRBJ2-1
CASSLNGRWGEQFF
TGTGCCAGCAGTTTGAACGGGAGGTGGGGTGAGCAGTTCTTC
>TRBV29-1|NA|NA|14|TRBJ2-7
CSVEHPLAVGAQYF
TGCAGCGTTGAACATCCCCTGGCTGTGGGGGCGCAGTACTTC
>TRBV30|NA|NA|14|TRBJ1-1
CAWSIGQLNTEAFF
TGTGCCTGGAGCATCGGACAGCTGAACACTGAAGCTTTCTTT
>TRBV10-3|many|NA|13|TRBJ2-5
CAISLDSSETQYF
TGTGCCATCAGCCTGGACAGTTCAGAGACCCAGTACTTC
>TRBV20-1|few|NA|14|TRBJ2-7
CSARDRNGNYEQYF
TGCAGTGCTAGAGACCGGAACGGTAACTACGAGCAGTACTTC
>TRBV20-1|NA|NA|14|TRBJ2-5
CSARIGASSETQYF
TGCAGTGCTAGAATCGGGGCTTCGTCGGAGACCCAGTACTTC
>TRBV7-9|NA|TRBD1|15|TRBJ2-3
CASSFRDRITDTQYF
TGTGCCAGCAGCTTCCGGGACAGGATTACGGATACGCAGTATTTT
>TRBV3-1|NA|NA|15|TRBJ2-5
CASSPAVGWQETQYF
TGTGCCAGCAGCCCAGCGGTGGGTTGGCAAGAGACCCAGTACTTC
>TRBV5-1|few|NA|13|TRBJ2-1
CASSGGTGNEQFF
TGCGCCAGCTCGGGCGGGACTGGAAATGAGCAGTTCTTC
>TRBV4-1|NA|TRBD2|16|TRBJ2-7
CASSQVVLATYNEQYF
TGCGCCAGCAGCCAAGTTGTACTAGCGACCTACAATGAGCAGTACTTC
>TRBV4-1|once|TRBD2|18|TRBJ2-7
CASSLLRGGSTSYNEQYF
TGCGCCAGCAGCCTTCTCCGGGGCGGGAGCACTTCCTACAATGAGCAGTACTTC
>TRBV7-9|NA|NA|14|TRBJ2-7
CASGPRDRNYEQYF
TGTGCCAGCGGCCCCCGGGACCGAAACTACGAGCAGTACTTC
>TRBV7-2|NA|NA|14|TRBJ2-7
CASTHIYTPYEQYF
TGTGCCAGCACTCATATCTACACGCCCTACGAGCAGTACTTC
>TRBV28|NA|TRBD1|14|TRBJ2-7
CASSVAQGVNEQYF
TGTGCCAGCAGTGTGGCACAGGGGGTGAACGAGCAGTACTTC
>TRBV6-1|many|TRBD2|15|TRBJ2-3
CASSVGGLATDTQYF
TGTGCCAGCAGTGTGGGGGGACTAGCCACAGATACGCAGTATTTT
>TRBV5-1|once|TRBD1|14|TRBJ2-5
CASSRTGIGETQYF
TGCGCCAGCAGCAGGACAGGGATCGGAGAGACCCAGTACTTC
>TRBV5-5|NA|NA|14|TRBJ1-5
CASSLESSNQPQHF
TGTGCCAGCAGCTTGGAAAGTAGCAATCAGCCCCAGCATTTT
>TRBV12-3/TRBV12-4|few|TRBD1|14|TRBJ1-5
CASSLGQGIWPQHF
TGTGCCAGCAGTTTAGGACAGGGGATTTGGCCCCAGCATTTT
>TRBV6-6|few|NA|14|TRBJ2-1
CASSYGGTYNEQFF
TGTGCCAGCAGTTACGGGGGCACCTACAATGAGCAGTTCTTC
>TRBV7-2|few|TRBD2|17|TRBJ2-1
CASSLVGLAGGNNEQFF
TGTGCCAGCAGCTTAGTTGGGCTAGCGGGAGGAAACAATGAGCAGTTCTTC
>TRBV6-5|few|NA|12|TRBJ2-3
CASGQGTDTQYF
TGTGCCAGCGGCCAGGGCACAGATACGCAGTATTTT
>TRBV30|NA|TRBD2|17|TRBJ2-1
CAWSVSPLAGVPHEQFF
TGTGCCTGGAGTGTTTCCCCACTTGCGGGAGTTCCCCATGAGCAGTTCTTC
>TRBV6-2/TRBV6-3|NA|TRBD2|15|TRBJ2-7
CASNVAGNSYNEQYF
TGTGCCAGCAACGTAGCGGGGAACTCCTACAATGAGCAGTACTTC
>TRBV5-1|NA|NA|13|TRBJ1-1
CASSLYVNTEAFF
TGCGCCAGCAGCTTGTATGTGAACACTGAAGCTTTCTTT
>TRBV29-1|many|NA|11|TRBJ2-1
CSGDRSNEQFF
TGCAGCGGCGACAGATCCAATGAGCAGTTCTTC
>TRBV5-1|NA|TRBD1|15|TRBJ2-7
CASSLRTGAPYEQYF
TGCGCCAGCAGCTTGCGGACAGGGGCACCCTACGAGCAGTACTTC
>TRBV6-6|once|TRBD2|15|TRBJ2-7
CASSSAGGPYNEQYF
TGTGCCAGCAGTTCAGCGGGAGGGCCTTACAATGAGCAGTACTTC